These 25 T cell receptor beta chains share one sample of origin, sequenced in a study of cytomegalovirus exposure and HLA in healthy donors. PCR involved 60 Vbeta and 13 Jbeta primers. Libraries were prepared by immunoSEQ multiplex PCR; TCRdb keeps only in-frame clonotypes and omits some of them. The sample lists roughly 140,000 clones; roughly three quarters were seen once. The material sequenced was PBMCs. All receptors derive from a woman in her forties in good health and CMV-seronegative.

The chain carries TRBV5-4 and TRBJ1-2; 9 bases are shared with TRBD1. The V gene's germline CDR1 is SGHNT and CDR2 YYREEE (reference sequence). V lost 4 bases and J lost 5; bases outside the gene matches: 18. The CDR3 covers 18 residues. CDR3 nucleotide sequence: TGTGCCAGCAGCGCGATTTACGGGACAGGGAAAAAGCAGTATGGCTACACCTTC. Encoded protein: CASSAIYGTGKKQYGYTF.

This chain links TRBV10-1 with TRBJ2-3; 7 bases match TRBD2. The trim removed 0 bases at V and 5 bases at J, leaving 8 bases unmatched. The CDR3 sequence is 16 residues long. Germline V CDR1 and CDR2: WNHNN, SYGVQD (reference sequence). The CDR3 here is CASSESGEGDQDTQYF. Written as DNA, the CDR3 is TGCGCCAGCAGTGAGTCTGGGGAGGGTGATCAAGATACGCAGTATTTT.

V gene TRBV6-4 combines with J gene TRBJ2-6, with 11 bases that match TRBD1. Trimming took 6 bases from V and 11 from J; bases not matched to a gene: 15. Germline V gives CDR1 MRHNA, CDR2 SNTAGT. The CDR3 covers 17 residues. The CDR3 sequence: CASSPLDRGRDSDVLTF. The DNA for the CDR3 is TGTGCCAGCAGCCCACTGGACAGGGGGCGAGATAGCGACGTCCTGACTTTC.

The chain links TRBV30 to TRBJ2-7; no reliable D call. The CDR3 covers 11 residues. Germline CDR1 is GTSNPN and CDR2 is SVGIG (reference sequence). The V end lost 2 bases, the J end lost 5 bases, and 7 bases lay between the germline ends. The CDR3 nucleotides read TGTGCCTGGAGTCTAGGCCACGAGCAGTACTTC. Its translation is CAWSLGHEQYF.

This chain connects TRBV11-2 to TRBJ2-1, with D unresolved. The germline V gene encodes CDR1 SGHAT and CDR2 FQNNGV. The length of the CDR3 is 14 residues. The germline V and J ends were trimmed by 1 base and 9 bases, with 13 bases remaining between them. For the CDR3, the DNA is TGTGCCAGCAGCTTAGTGGAGAGTTATGTTGAGCAGTTCTTC. Protein sequence: CASSLVESYVEQFF. Looking up the rest from reference TRBV11-2 and TRBJ2-1 gives the full variable domain: EAGVAQSPRYKIIEKRQSVAFWCNPISGHATLYWYQQILGQGPKLLIQFQNNGVVDDSQLPKDRFSAERLKGVDSTLKIQPAKLEDSAVYLCASSLVESYVEQFFGPGTRLTVL.

The chain uses TRBV7-8 and TRBJ1-2; a possible D gene is TRBD1 (5 bases). The CDR3 covers 15 residues. Per germline, CDR1 SGHVS and CDR2 FQNEAQ. Trimming took off 3 bases at V and 6 bases at J, with 17 bases between the two ends. Written as DNA, the CDR3 is TGTGCCAGCAGCTTTCGTCCGGGGACTTTGGATGGCTACACCTTC. Protein: CASSFRPGTLDGYTF.

This clone was detected a few times. This chain links TRBV6-1 with TRBJ1-1; D is unclear. The V gene lost 7 bases and the J gene lost 7 bases, with 10 bases spanning the gap. CDR3 length: 11 amino acids. Germline CDR1 MNHNS, CDR2 SASEGT. DNA for the CDR3: TGTGCCAGCAATTGGCAAGATGAAGCTTTCTTT. Protein product: CASNWQDEAFF.

The rearrangement links TRBV6-5 to TRBJ1-5; 7 bases align to TRBD1. V gave up 6 bases and J gave up 7 bases; unmatched junction bases: 12. The CDR3 is 15 residues long. Per the germline V gene, CDR1 is MNHEY and CDR2 is SVGAGI. CDR3 in DNA: TGTGCCAGCAGCCCTTACAGGGGAGGAGGCCAGCCCCAGCATTTT. Amino acids: CASSPYRGGGQPQHF.

The count of this clone is one. V usage is TRBV5-1 and J usage is TRBJ2-3, with 10 bases identical to TRBD2. Germline trimming cut 0 bases from V and 2 bases from J; bases unmatched to any gene: 3. The germline V gene encodes CDR1 SGHRS and CDR2 YFSETQ. This CDR3 is 16 amino acids long. The CDR3 DNA is TGCGCCAGCAGCTTGGGCCTAGCGGGGGCCACAGATACGCAGTATTTT. Amino acid sequence: CASSLGLAGATDTQYF.

The chain joins TRBV7-9 to TRBJ1-3; a possible D gene is TRBD1 (6 bases). The CDR3 has 18 residues. The germline V gene encodes CDR1 SEHNR and CDR2 FQNEAQ (reference sequence). Trimming took 3 bases from V and 0 from J, leaving 18 bases between them. Written as DNA, the CDR3 is TGTGCCAGCAGCTTGGCGACAGGCCCTGCAAGCTCTGGAAACACCATATATTTT. This translates into CASSLATGPASSGNTIYF.

The chain's CDR3 is CASSQGQGAETAFF. CDR3 nucleotides: TGCGCCAGCAGCCAAGGGCAGGGGGCGGAAACGGCTTTCTTT. The chain has TRBV4-1 and TRBJ1-1; 8 bases agree with TRBD1. CDR3 length: 14 amino acids. Germline V gene sequence: CDR1 MGHRA, CDR2 YSYEKL. V was clipped by 1 base and J by 11 bases; unmatched bases: 9.

The chain has TRBV5-6 and TRBJ1-2, with TRBD1 matching 7 bases. There are 13 residues in the CDR3. Germline values: CDR1 SGHDT, CDR2 YYEEEE. V was pared by 4 bases and J by 8 bases, with 8 bases of the junction left unmatched. In DNA form, the CDR3 reads TGTGCCAGCAGCACCGGACAGGCCTGGGGCTACACCTTC. The encoded protein is CASSTGQAWGYTF.

The J gene is TRBJ2-1, the V gene TRBV11-2; possible D gene TRBD2, 6 bases. V was clipped by 1 base and J by 0 bases, with 13 bases between them. The CDR3 spans 17 residues. Germline V lookup: CDR1 SGHAT, CDR2 FQNNGV. The CDR3 DNA sequence: TGTGCCAGCAGCTTAGGGACTACCTCCTACTCCTACAATGAGCAGTTCTTC. Its translation is CASSLGTTSYSYNEQFF. The full variable domain, completed using reference TRBV11-2 and TRBJ2-1, is EAGVAQSPRYKIIEKRQSVAFWCNPISGHATLYWYQQILGQGPKLLIQFQNNGVVDDSQLPKDRFSAERLKGVDSTLKIQPAKLEDSAVYLCASSLGTTSYSYNEQFFGPGTRLTVL.

The V call is TRBV5-1, the J call TRBJ1-2; a possible D gene is TRBD1 (5 bases). With 6 bases removed from V and 8 bases from J, the gap between germline ends came to 26 bases. CDR3 size: 16 residues. Germline lookup yields CDR1 SGHRS and CDR2 YFSETQ. This CDR3 is CASTIQPTGAWEGYTF. For the CDR3, the DNA is TGCGCCAGCACCATCCAGCCCACAGGCGCCTGGGAAGGCTACACCTTC.

J is TRBJ2-5 and V is TRBV5-1, with TRBD1 as a possible D gene (5 bases). Germline V CDR1 and CDR2: SGHRS, YFSETQ. The germline V and J ends were trimmed by 4 bases and 5 bases, with 15 bases remaining between them. This CDR3 has 14 amino acids. CDR3 coding DNA: TGCGCCAGCAGCAAACACGGTCCAGGGGAGACCCAGTACTTC. It encodes CASSKHGPGETQYF.

This clone turned up a few times. The chain carries TRBV19 and TRBJ2-7, with TRBD1 matching over 11 bases. The CDR3 runs 15 residues. After removal of 4 bases from V and 5 bases from J, the junction contained 7 bases not matched to a gene. CDR1 is LNHDA, CDR2 SQIVND, per germline (reference sequence). The CDR3 is CASSRGQGGPHEQYF. CDR3 DNA: TGTGCCAGTAGTAGGGGACAGGGGGGACCCCACGAGCAGTACTTC.

The chain combines TRBV5-4 with TRBJ1-1, with D hard to call. This CDR3 is 13 amino acids long. Trimming shortened V by 0 bases and J by 5 bases, and 8 bases separated the two germline ends. Germline CDR1 SGHNT, CDR2 YYREEE (reference sequence). The CDR3 sequence: CASSLGWETEAFF. The DNA of the CDR3 is TGTGCCAGCAGCTTGGGATGGGAGACTGAAGCTTTCTTT.

CDR3 amino acids: CASSPGTSMNTEAFF. In nucleotides, the CDR3 is TGTGCCAGCAGCCCCGGGACATCCATGAACACTGAAGCTTTCTTT. The chain is built from TRBV5-4 and TRBJ1-1; D may be TRBD1 (6 bases). Per germline, CDR1 SGHNT and CDR2 YYREEE (reference sequence). V dropped 4 bases and J dropped 0 bases, with 13 bases sitting between them. This CDR3 spans 15 amino acids.

This rearrangement joins TRBV5-1 to TRBJ1-1; D might be TRBD1 (6 bases). Germline CDR1 and CDR2: SGHRS and YFSETQ. The CDR3 spans 15 residues. Trimming cost V 4 bases and J 0 bases, with 13 bases left between them. CDR3: CASSATGSMNTEAFF. The CDR3 DNA reads as TGCGCCAGCAGCGCGACAGGTTCCATGAACACTGAAGCTTTCTTT.

The rearrangement uses TRBV7-2 and TRBJ1-2; D may be TRBD1 (5 bases). Deletions cut 1 base from V and 4 bases from J, with 13 bases between. The CDR3 is 15 amino acids. Germline loops: CDR1 SGHTA, CDR2 FQGNSA. The chain's CDR3 is CASSLERQSPYGYTF. In DNA form, the CDR3 reads TGTGCCAGCAGCTTAGAGAGACAGTCCCCCTATGGCTACACCTTC.

The rearrangement uses TRBV7-9 and TRBJ2-7; tentative D call: TRBD2 (6 bases). V shed 5 bases and J shed 2 bases, with 16 bases lying between them. CDR1 and CDR2 from the germline V gene are SEHNR and FQNEAQ (reference sequence). This CDR3 is 15 amino acids long. CDR3 residues: CASSPGGRRAYEQYF. CDR3 DNA: TGTGCCAGCAGCCCCGGGGGACGGAGAGCCTACGAGCAGTACTTC.

The J gene is TRBJ2-5, the V gene TRBV28; TRBD1 agrees at 7 bases. Germline V gene data show CDR1 as MDHEN and CDR2 as SYDVKM. CDR3 size: 16 residues. Unmatched junction bases numbered 13, after V lost 4 bases and J lost 5 bases. The CDR3 loop reads CASSSRQGRVQETQYF. CDR3 bases: TGTGCCAGCAGTTCTAGACAGGGTAGGGTTCAGGAGACCCAGTACTTC.

The rearrangement links TRBV10-2 to TRBJ2-2; tentatively, D is TRBD1 (5 bases). This CDR3 comprises 13 residues. Trimming removed 7 bases from V and 7 bases from J, with 13 bases in between. Germline V gives CDR1 WSHSY, CDR2 SAAADI. The CDR3 DNA follows: TGCGCCAGCAAAGGGAATCAGGGCGGGGAGCTGTTTTTT. Protein sequence: CASKGNQGGELFF.

The CDR3 DNA reads as TGTGCCAGTAGAGATTGGGGGGGGGATAACACCGGGGAGCTGTTTTTT. Translation gives CASRDWGGDNTGELFF. This chain uses TRBV19 with TRBJ2-2; 7 positions match TRBD2. With 6 bases clipped from V and 2 bases from J, the junction kept 9 bases outside the gene matches. The CDR3 has 16 residues. The germline V gene has CDR1 LNHDA and CDR2 SQIVND (reference sequence). Together with reference TRBV19 and TRBJ2-2, the CDR3 gives the full variable domain: DGGITQSPKYLFRKEGQNVTLSCEQNLNHDAMYWYRQDPGQGLRLIYYSQIVNDFQKGDIAEGYSVSREKKESFPLTVTSAQKNPTAFYLCASRDWGGDNTGELFFGEGSRLTVL.

The CDR3 bases are TGTGCCAGCAGCGGCACATCGAACACCGGGGAGCTGTTTTTT. Residues: CASSGTSNTGELFF. This chain uses TRBV13 with TRBJ2-2, with D unclear. This CDR3 region has 14 residues. Per the germline V gene, CDR1 is PRHDT and CDR2 is FYEKMQ (reference sequence). Trimming pared 5 bases from V and 0 bases from J, leaving 7 bases between.